The 21 T cell receptor beta chains below were found in one sample sequenced in a study of T-cell memory formation after mild COVID-19 (dated by TCRdb to the early 2020s). Receptor libraries were prepared by 5' RACE. Sequencing instrument: Illumina NovaSeq 6000. TCRdb applied fastp at Q25 and MiXCR to the public reads, then kept only in-frame beta chains. Every entry covers one CDR3 protein and lists the most common genes and DNA from its rows. The table for this sample lists around 200,000 distinct CDR3 sequences; 20% to 25% of them were counted only once. Together, the top ten hold around 23% of the sample. The sample comprised PBMCs or a T cell subset sorted from them (not recorded which). These receptors all come from an adult woman who had mild COVID-19 (a few samples of this study predate the infection). The sample titles of this study are shuffled in the database, so cell type and time point are left out; the donor was told from shared clones.

The chain couples TRBV5-1 to TRBJ2-6, with 9 nucleotides matching TRBD1. After removal of 4 bases from V and 0 bases from J, the junction contained 11 bases not matched to a gene. Germline CDR1 is SGHRS and CDR2 is YFSETQ. The CDR3 length is 19 residues. Here the CDR3 reads CASSALAWTGDSGANVLTF. The CDR3 nucleotides are TGCGCCAGCAGCGCGTTGGCCTGGACAGGGGACTCTGGGGCCAACGTCCTGACTTTC.

This clonotype was found a few times. This chain links TRBV20-1 with TRBJ2-7; 7 nucleotides align to TRBD2. CDR1 is DFQATT, CDR2 SNEGSKA, per germline (reference sequence). V was clipped by 6 bases and J by 2 bases; unmatched bases: 4. CDR3 length: 12 residues. The CDR3 sequence: CSAGGTTYEQYF. The CDR3 coding sequence is TGCAGTGCGGGGGGGACTACCTACGAGCAGTACTTC.

CDR3 protein: CASSPTGKYGYTF. The DNA of the CDR3 is TGTGCCAGCAGCCCGACAGGAAAGTATGGCTACACCTTC. This sequence joins TRBV5-6 and TRBJ1-2; D possibly corresponds to TRBD1 (6 bases). The V end was cut by 4 bases, the J end by 5 bases, with 12 bases between. This CDR3 is 13 amino acids long. CDR1 and CDR2 (germline): SGHDT, YYEEEE.

The V and J genes are TRBV7-9 and TRBJ2-3; 7 bases line up with TRBD2. Trimming took 5 bases from V and 4 from J; bases not matched to a gene: 6. Germline V gene sequence: CDR1 SEHNR, CDR2 FQNEAQ (reference sequence). This CDR3 is built from 14 residues. The CDR3, as DNA: TGTGCCAGCAGCGGCGGGAGATTTTCAGATACGCAGTATTTT. Encoded protein: CASSGGRFSDTQYF.

The chain joins TRBV20-1 to TRBJ2-7; 7 positions agree with TRBD1. V lost 0 bases and J lost 3; bases outside the gene matches: 8. CDR1 is DFQATT and CDR2 is SNEGSKA in the germline V gene (reference sequence). CDR3 length: 15 amino acids. The DNA of the CDR3 is TGCAGTGCTAGAGAGGACAGGCAGCCGCACTACGAGCAGTACTTC. Its translation: CSAREDRQPHYEQYF.

This clonotype was recorded a few times. The chain links TRBV5-6 to TRBJ2-3, with D perhaps TRBD2 (5 bases). Trimming took off 1 base at V and 7 bases at J, with 10 bases between the two ends. The length of the CDR3 is 13 residues. Germline assignment: CDR1 SGHDT and CDR2 YYEEEE. This CDR3 is CASSLSSSNTQYF. The DNA of the CDR3 is TGTGCCAGCAGCTTGTCCTCTAGCAATACGCAGTATTTT.

The V gene is TRBV19, the J gene TRBJ1-1; no firm D call. V lost 5 bases and J 4 bases, leaving 11 bases between the germline ends. This CDR3 spans 13 amino acids. Germline CDR1 LNHDA, CDR2 SQIVND (reference sequence). The CDR3 here is CASSAGWATEAFF. The CDR3 nucleotides are TGTGCCAGTAGTGCCGGTTGGGCCACTGAAGCTTTCTTT.

This clonotype appeared a few times. V gene TRBV5-1 combines with J gene TRBJ2-1; TRBD2 aligns across 8 bases. Trimming at V came to 7 bases and at J to 10 bases, leaving 7 bases not matched to a gene. Looked up from germline, CDR1 is SGHRS and CDR2 is YFSETQ. This CDR3 region has 12 residues. DNA for the CDR3: TGCGCCAGCTCCCCGGGGGGGGAGGAGCAGTTCTTC. Amino acid sequence: CASSPGGEEQFF. The full variable domain, with the rest looked up from reference TRBV5-1 and TRBJ2-1, is KAGVTQTPRYLIKTRGQQVTLSCSPISGHRSVSWYQQTPGQGLQFLFEYFSETQRNKGNFPGRFSGRQFSNSRSEMNVSTLELGDSALYLCASSPGGEEQFFGPGTRLTVL.

This clonotype was counted many times. The chain couples TRBV7-9 to TRBJ2-2; TRBD2 aligns across 12 bases. The trim removed 10 bases at V and 5 bases at J, leaving 11 bases unmatched. Germline lookup yields CDR1 SEHNR and CDR2 FQNEAQ (reference sequence). The CDR3 is made up of 16 amino acids. The chain's CDR3 is CATPGLAGLETGELFF. For the CDR3, the DNA is TGTGCCACTCCGGGACTAGCGGGTCTAGAGACCGGGGAGCTGTTTTTT.

This chain uses TRBV6-5 with TRBJ2-2; D not resolved. The germline CDR1 and CDR2 sequences are MNHEY and SVGAGI. Trimming cost V 5 bases and J 2 bases, with 12 bases left between them. The CDR3 is 15 residues long. The CDR3: CASSNYVSNTGELFF. In nucleotides, the CDR3 is TGTGCCAGCAGTAACTATGTTTCTAACACCGGGGAGCTGTTTTTT.

The V and J genes are TRBV9 and TRBJ2-1; D remains ambiguous. The CDR3 length is 16 residues. The germline V gene encodes CDR1 SGDLS and CDR2 YYNGEE. V lost 0 bases to trimming and J lost 1 base, with 11 bases between them. CDR3 residues: CASSVGGWGSYNEQFF. The CDR3 coding sequence is TGTGCCAGCAGCGTAGGTGGGTGGGGTTCCTACAATGAGCAGTTCTTC.

Only a few counts were recorded for this clonotype. The chain has TRBV5-1 and TRBJ2-1; 13 nucleotides match TRBD2. J gave up 4 bases and V 3 bases, and 7 bases lay outside the gene matches. CDR3 length equals 17 residues. Germline values: CDR1 SGHRS, CDR2 YFSETQ. The CDR3 nucleotides read TGCGCCAGCAGCTACCAACTAGCGGGAGGGCCATACAATGAGCAGTTCTTC. Translated: CASSYQLAGGPYNEQFF. Filled out from reference TRBV5-1 and TRBJ2-1, the complete variable domain reads KAGVTQTPRYLIKTRGQQVTLSCSPISGHRSVSWYQQTPGQGLQFLFEYFSETQRNKGNFPGRFSGRQFSNSRSEMNVSTLELGDSALYLCASSYQLAGGPYNEQFFGPGTRLTVL.

This rearrangement joins TRBV5-1 to TRBJ1-5; D ambiguous. From germline, CDR1 is SGHRS and CDR2 YFSETQ. Trimming stripped 0 bases from V and 3 bases from J, with 10 bases between. The CDR3 contains 15 residues. In nucleotides, the CDR3 is TGCGCCAGCAGCTTGGATGGGTCACTCAATCAGCCCCAGCATTTT. This translates into CASSLDGSLNQPQHF.

This clonotype was counted a single time. This chain links TRBV29-1 with TRBJ2-3, with 13 nucleotides matching TRBD2. The V and J ends lost 2 bases and 3 bases, in that order; junction bases with no gene match: 5. Germline V lookup: CDR1 SQVTM, CDR2 ANQGSEA. CDR3 size: 16 residues. This chain's CDR3 is CSVEPEGLAGTDTQYF. CDR3 in DNA: TGCAGCGTTGAACCCGAGGGACTAGCGGGGACAGATACGCAGTATTTT.

A single count supports this clonotype. J is TRBJ2-3 and V is TRBV5-1; 10 bases map to TRBD2. Trimming took 1 base from V and 5 from J; bases not matched to a gene: 4. The germline V gene has CDR1 SGHRS and CDR2 YFSETQ. The CDR3 covers 15 residues. CDR3 region: CASSLTAGGRDTQYF. The CDR3 bases are TGCGCCAGCAGCTTGACAGCGGGGGGGCGAGATACGCAGTATTTT.

This clonotype was seen a few times. The chain joins TRBV10-3 to TRBJ1-3, with D hard to call. The CDR3 spans 15 residues. Germline V gene lookup returns CDR1 ENHRY and CDR2 SYGVKD. V was pared by 6 bases and J by 0 bases, with 12 bases between. CDR3 DNA: TGTGCCATCAGCCTCGACGGTAGCTCTGGAAACACCATATATTTT. As protein: CAISLDGSSGNTIYF.

The J gene is TRBJ2-7, the V gene TRBV7-2; the match to TRBD2 covers 8 bases. CDR1 is SGHTA and CDR2 is FQGNSA in the germline V gene. This CDR3 has 15 residues. The V segment lost 4 bases and the J segment 0 bases; nucleotides outside the gene matches: 5. The CDR3 bases are TGTGCCAGCAGCTGGCAAAGCGGGAGCTCCTACGAGCAGTACTTC. Its protein product is CASSWQSGSSYEQYF.

This clonotype was counted many times. The chain carries TRBV5-5 and TRBJ1-2; the match to TRBD1 covers 7 bases. CDR3 length equals 15 residues. Germline V gives CDR1 SGHKS, CDR2 YYEKEE (reference sequence). V was pared by 4 bases and J by 3 bases, with 9 bases of the junction left unmatched. The CDR3 DNA follows: TGTGCCAGCAGCATTGACAGGGTGTCCGACTATGGCTACACCTTC. It encodes CASSIDRVSDYGYTF.

This clonotype was recorded a few times. The rearrangement links TRBV3-1 to TRBJ2-7, with a tentative D call TRBD2 (6 bases). CDR3 length equals 15 residues. Germline CDR1 and CDR2: LGHDT and YNNKEL (reference sequence). Trimming shortened V by 1 base and J by 5 bases, and 15 bases separated the two germline ends. The DNA of the CDR3 is TGTGCCAGCAGCCAAGTAATGGGGGGAGCCCACGAGCAGTACTTC. Its protein product is CASSQVMGGAHEQYF.

This clonotype was counted a few times. This chain links TRBV25-1 with TRBJ2-7; 10 bases line up with TRBD1. Trimming removed 3 bases from V and 0 bases from J; junction bases left unmatched: 14. Germline CDR1 MGHDK, CDR2 SYGVNS. This CDR3 has 19 amino acids. The CDR3 here is CASSDRLDRGSLSSYEQYF. The CDR3 DNA sequence: TGTGCCAGCAGTGATAGATTGGACAGGGGGTCCTTATCCTCCTACGAGCAGTACTTC.

This clonotype occurred many times. This rearrangement joins TRBV7-8 to TRBJ2-5, with 9 positions matching TRBD2. The CDR3 has 15 residues. Per germline, CDR1 SGHVS and CDR2 FQNEAQ. V trimming: 2 bases; J trimming: 5 bases; junction bases outside the gene matches: 6. The chain's CDR3 is CASSLSAGGGETQYF. CDR3 sequence (DNA): TGTGCCAGCAGCTTAAGCGCGGGAGGGGGGGAGACCCAGTACTTC.